Below, 4 T cell receptor beta chains from the same sample are listed, as sequenced in a study of memory CD8 T cells in hepatitis C reinfection. The time point was: pre-reinfection, 55 to 20 weeks before reinfection detection. TCR sequencing was done directly ex vivo on sorted cells, without expansion in vitro. Measured with immunoSEQ multiplex PCR; TCRdb has only the in-frame clones, and not every one. The sample contains just over 50,000 clones, around 92% of which appear only once. Sequencing was carried out using naive CD8+ T cells sorted from blood. The receptor source for this set is a man younger than 30 with hepatitis C virus infection.

The CDR3: CASSTRLGLDSTDTQYF. CDR3 sequence (DNA): TGTGCCAGCAGCACTCGACTAGGCCTCGATTCTACAGATACGCAGTATTTT. The V and J genes are TRBV13 and TRBJ2-3; TRBD2 is a possible D gene (6 bases). There are 17 residues in the CDR3. Germline lookup yields CDR1 PRHDT and CDR2 FYEKMQ (reference sequence). V gave up 5 bases and J gave up 3 bases, with 21 bases separating them. The whole variable domain, remainder taken from reference TRBV13 and TRBJ2-3, is AAGVIQSPRHLIKEKRETATLKCYPIPRHDTVYWYQQGPGQDPQFLISFYEKMQSDKGSIPDRFSAQQFSDYHSELNMSSLELGDSALYFCASSTRLGLDSTDTQYFGPGTRLTVL.

For the CDR3, the DNA is TGTGCCAGCAGTTTACCTAGCGGGAGGGTAGATACGCAGTATTTT. Its protein product is CASSLPSGRVDTQYF. V is TRBV28 and J is TRBJ2-3; 12 nucleotides align to TRBD2. V was pared by 2 bases and J by 5 bases, with 2 bases of the junction left unmatched. CDR1 is MDHEN, CDR2 SYDVKM, per germline. This CDR3 is 15 amino acids long.

This clone has just one count. The chain couples TRBV21-1 to TRBJ2-7; the table's D call TRBD2 went unverified against the DNA. TRBV21-1 is reported as a pseudogene. The CDR3 sequence is 15 residues long. The CDR3 DNA is TGTGCCAGCAGCTGGCGGGGGGGTTGGCCCTACGAGCAGTACGTC. Amino acid sequence: CASSWRGGWPYEQYV.

The V gene is TRBV7-9, the J gene TRBJ2-1, with 8 bases that match TRBD1. Trimming removed 1 base from V and 8 bases from J; junction bases left unmatched: 7. Germline assignment: CDR1 SEHNR and CDR2 FQNEAQ (reference sequence). The CDR3 covers 15 residues. The CDR3 nucleotides are TGTGCCAGCAGCTTAGGATGGACAGGGAGCGATGAGCAGTTCTTC. Translated: CASSLGWTGSDEQFF.